The 18 T cell receptor beta chains below come from one sample, sequenced in a study of blood T cell repertoires in COVID-19 (dated by TCRdb to the early 2020s). The library was prepared using the immunoSEQ multiplex PCR assay. In TCRdb, the immuneACCESS table is reduced to in-frame sequences with V and J assigned. These tables do not hold every clone; where another copy was compared, an unresolved V gene accounts for under half, and the others remain unexplained. Counted in this sample were approximately 240,000 clones; approximately 79% of them appeared once. Jointly, the top ten make up 4.9% of the sample. The sequencing input was peripheral blood. The receptors here all came from an elderly woman with active or convalescent COVID-19.

This rearrangement joins TRBV6-4 to TRBJ1-6; D is possibly TRBD1 (6 bases). Deletions cut 4 bases from V and 13 bases from J, with 17 bases between. This CDR3 has 14 amino acids. The germline gives CDR1 MRHNA, CDR2 SNTAGT. CDR3 sequence (DNA): TGTGCCAGCAGTGCTCAGGGGACCGTACCGCCCCTCCACTTT. It is translated as CASSAQGTVPPLHF.

The chain has TRBV5-6 and TRBJ2-3, with 10 bases matching TRBD2. Germline-derived CDR1 and CDR2 are SGHDT and YYEEEE. Trimming removed 1 base from V and 0 bases from J; junction bases left unmatched: 2. The CDR3 spans 16 residues. The CDR3 DNA reads TGTGCCAGCAGCTTGACTAGCGGGACTAGCACAGATACGCAGTATTTT. Translation: CASSLTSGTSTDTQYF.

The chain recombines TRBV27 with TRBJ1-4; D unclear. Germline CDR1 MNHEY, CDR2 SMNVEV (reference sequence). The V end lost 6 bases, the J end lost 5 bases, and 7 bases lay between the germline ends. The CDR3 spans 12 residues. The CDR3, as DNA: TGTGCCAGCAGGGCGAGGAATGAAAAACTGTTTTTT. Its protein product is CASRARNEKLFF.

The chain carries TRBV18 and TRBJ1-1, with D possibly matching TRBD1 (5 bases). V lost 1 base and J lost 5, with 17 bases in between. From germline, CDR1 is KGHSH and CDR2 LQKENI. The CDR3 has 16 residues. In nucleotides, the CDR3 is TGTGCCAGCTCACCACGAACAGGCAATGATGGAACTGAAGCTTTCTTT. This gives the protein CASSPRTGNDGTEAFF.

The V gene is TRBV6-5, the J gene TRBJ2-7; D perhaps matches TRBD1 (6 bases). Germline assignment: CDR1 MNHEY and CDR2 SVGAGI. The CDR3 contains 14 residues. V was trimmed by 1 base and J by 6 bases, leaving 13 bases between them. The CDR3 loop is CASSYWQGKGEQYF. The CDR3 bases are TGTGCCAGCAGTTACTGGCAGGGGAAGGGCGAGCAGTACTTC.

The rearrangement uses TRBV18 and TRBJ2-1; a weak D match, TRBD1 (6 bases). The length of the CDR3 is 14 residues. Trimming removed 6 bases at V and 10 bases at J, with 19 bases between. Per the germline V gene, CDR1 is KGHSH and CDR2 is LQKENI. This CDR3 reads CASSLQQGPREQFF. The CDR3, as DNA: TGTGCCAGCTCGTTGCAACAGGGACCTCGGGAGCAGTTCTTC. Combining the CDR3 with reference TRBV18 and TRBJ2-1 gives the whole variable domain NAGVMQNPRHLVRRRGQEARLRCSPMKGHSHVYWYRQLPEEGLKFMVYLQKENIIDESGMPKERFSAEFPKEGPSILRIQQVVRGDSAAYFCASSLQQGPREQFFGPGTRLTVL.

V is TRBV7-9 and J is TRBJ2-7; 7 positions match TRBD1. Germline CDR1 SEHNR, CDR2 FQNEAQ (reference sequence). The CDR3 sequence is 14 residues long. Unmatched junction bases numbered 2, after V lost 3 bases and J lost 0 bases. CDR3 sequence reads: CASSFGQASYEQYF. CDR3 DNA sequence: TGTGCCAGCAGCTTCGGACAGGCCTCCTACGAGCAGTACTTC. Drawing the rest from reference TRBV7-9 and TRBJ2-7, the complete variable domain is DTGVSQNPRHKITKRGQNVTFRCDPISEHNRLYWYRQTLGQGPEFLTYFQNEAQLEKSRLLSDRFSAERPKGSFSTLEIQRTEQGDSAMYLCASSFGQASYEQYFGPGTRLTVT.

V usage is TRBV10-3 and J usage is TRBJ2-1; D not certain. V lost 5 bases and J 6 bases, leaving 5 bases between the germline ends. Germline CDR1 reads ENHRY; CDR2 reads SYGVKD. The CDR3 runs to 11 residues. CDR3 DNA: TGTGCCATCAGTCCGGGCAATGAGCAGTTCTTC. Residues: CAISPGNEQFF.

The gene calls are TRBV10-3 and TRBJ2-3, with 10 bases lining up with TRBD2. V was pared by 6 bases and J by 2 bases, with 14 bases of the junction left unmatched. The germline V gene encodes CDR1 ENHRY and CDR2 SYGVKD. CDR3 length: 18 residues. In DNA, the CDR3 is TGTGCCATCAGGAGAGCCCTAGCGGGAGAGCGGCACACAGATACGCAGTATTTT. It codes for CAIRRALAGERHTDTQYF.

Only a few counts were recorded for this clone. The chain joins TRBV28 to TRBJ2-7; D is ambiguous. The CDR3 is made up of 15 amino acids. Trimming cost V 7 bases and J 4 bases, with 20 bases left between them. From germline, CDR1 is MDHEN and CDR2 SYDVKM. CDR3 DNA: TGTGCCAGCACCCAGGTGAACCCGTTGATTTACGAGCAGTACTTC. Its protein product is CASTQVNPLIYEQYF.

This clone was observed once. V is TRBV4-2 and J is TRBJ2-5; D is unresolved. This CDR3 is built from 13 residues. V dropped 0 bases and J dropped 4 bases, with 6 bases sitting between them. Per the germline V gene, CDR1 is LGHNA and CDR2 is YNFKEQ. CDR3 loop: CASSQDNRETQYF. The CDR3 bases are TGTGCCAGCAGCCAAGACAACAGAGAGACCCAGTACTTC.

V is TRBV7-2 and J is TRBJ1-4, with no clear D. There are 13 residues in the CDR3. V was trimmed by 2 bases and J by 5 bases, leaving 6 bases between them. Looked up from germline, CDR1 is SGHTA and CDR2 is FQGNSA. CDR3 in amino acids: CASSLFRNEKLFF. The DNA of the CDR3 is TGTGCCAGCAGCTTATTCAGGAATGAAAAACTGTTTTTT.

This clone showed up just once. V usage is TRBV2 and J usage is TRBJ1-2; D not resolved. V gave up 5 bases and J gave up 8 bases, with 6 bases separating them. Germline assignment: CDR1 SNHLY and CDR2 FYNNEI. The CDR3 consists of 10 residues. In DNA form, the CDR3 reads TGTGCCAGCAGTATCTTCGGCTACACCTTC. Amino acid sequence: CASSIFGYTF.

CDR3 bases: TGCGCCAGCAGCCCGAACCCGAGACAGGTGGTAGCTTTCTTT. Amino acids: CASSPNPRQVVAFF. The rearrangement uses TRBV5-1 and TRBJ1-1, with D possibly TRBD1 on 6 matching bases. V was clipped by 4 bases and J by 10 bases, with 20 bases between them. Germline CDR1 SGHRS, CDR2 YFSETQ. CDR3 size: 14 residues.

The gene calls are TRBV7-9 and TRBJ1-2; 10 bases align to TRBD1. Germline trimming cut 3 bases from V and 6 bases from J; bases unmatched to any gene: 1. Germline CDR1 is SEHNR and CDR2 is FQNEAQ (reference sequence). CDR3 size: 13 residues. Here the CDR3 reads CASSFDRGHGYTF. Written as DNA, the CDR3 is TGTGCCAGCAGCTTCGACAGGGGGCATGGCTACACCTTC.

The chain has TRBV14 and TRBJ2-2; no reliable D call. This CDR3 has 12 residues. Between the trimmed V and J ends, which lost 4 bases and 8 bases, there was a span of 8 bases. Germline values: CDR1 SGHDN, CDR2 FVKESK. DNA for the CDR3: TGTGCCAGCAGCCCTCACTGGGGGGAGCTGTTTTTT. Protein product: CASSPHWGELFF.

Remarks on this clone: Different DNA sequences within this sample yield the same CDR3. The chain employs TRBV5-1 and TRBJ2-3, with D possibly being TRBD2 (5 bases). The CDR3 spans 16 residues. Looked up from germline, CDR1 is SGHRS and CDR2 is YFSETQ. V was clipped by 0 bases and J by 2 bases, with 13 bases between them. This CDR3 reads CASSLGLAESTDTQYF. The DNA of the CDR3 is TGCGCCAGCAGCTTGGGTCTAGCTGAATCCACAGATACGCAGTATTTT.

This chain uses TRBV18 with TRBJ2-3; TRBD2 aligns across 14 bases. Germline CDR1 is KGHSH and CDR2 is LQKENI. CDR3 size: 17 residues. The V gene end was trimmed by 3 bases and the J gene end by 0 bases; junction bases not matched to a gene: 2. This chain's CDR3 is CASSPRTSGRSTDTQYF. In nucleotides, the CDR3 is TGTGCCAGCTCACCGAGGACTAGCGGGAGGAGCACAGATACGCAGTATTTT.